This T cell receptor beta chain was sequenced for a study of T cells expressing NK-cell markers. Overall study context: It was from sorted CD3+CD56+NKG2C+, CD3+CD56+NKG2C- and CD3+CD56-NKG2C+ T cells that TCR beta repertoires came. Sequencing covered eight donors, seven HCMV-seropositive and one seronegative.

The germline gives CDR1 MDHEN, CDR2 SYDVKM. CDR3 length: 15 residues. TCRdb reprocessed the 5' RACE reads; each CDR3 protein has one entry and no DNA is given. The repertoire table contains about 550,000 distinct CDR3 sequences. In the case of this clonotype: Its specificity is unknown.

Overall study findings and caveats: NKG2C+ dominant clonotype frequencies in more than 5 donors were roughly 1.0-7.5% of CD8+ T cells. Among several donors, these clonotypes also ranked first in the CD3+CD56-NKG2C+ fraction.

This TCR derives from a man between 18 and 35 years old in good health. This chain uses TRBV28 with TRBJ1-4. Material: blood T cells: a sorted CD56 or NKG2C T cell subset, CD4+ or CD8+ T cells, or bulk PBMC T cells (not recorded which). The CDR3 spells CASSGVEGDNEKLFF.